Listed here is a single T cell receptor beta chain. The junction departs from germline at one end; a sequencing error may be responsible. This entry comes from a study of blood T cell repertoires in COVID-19. Study-level background: T cells, B-cell-depleted T cells, or PBMCs provided the cDNA or gDNA that served as material.

This CDR3 region has 13 residues. Germline V gene data show CDR1 as GTSNPN and CDR2 as SVGIG (reference sequence). In the original analysis: Estimation of nucleated cell counts was performed using reference gene primer amplification. Sequencing was performed with immunoSEQ multiplex PCR; in TCRdb, only in-frame clones are kept and a portion is missing. V, J and clone size derive from that table, while D and trimming were established from the DNA sequence. Among about 42,000 clones listed, roughly nine tenths were seen once. The clonotype originates from a man aged 25 to 40 with active or convalescent COVID-19. The gene calls are TRBV30 and TRBJ1-1, with unresolved D. Sequencing input: peripheral blood. The CDR3 spells CAWSAKQNAEAFF. The CDR3 nucleotides read TGTGCCTGGAGCGCTAAACAGAACGCTGAAGCTTTCTTT.